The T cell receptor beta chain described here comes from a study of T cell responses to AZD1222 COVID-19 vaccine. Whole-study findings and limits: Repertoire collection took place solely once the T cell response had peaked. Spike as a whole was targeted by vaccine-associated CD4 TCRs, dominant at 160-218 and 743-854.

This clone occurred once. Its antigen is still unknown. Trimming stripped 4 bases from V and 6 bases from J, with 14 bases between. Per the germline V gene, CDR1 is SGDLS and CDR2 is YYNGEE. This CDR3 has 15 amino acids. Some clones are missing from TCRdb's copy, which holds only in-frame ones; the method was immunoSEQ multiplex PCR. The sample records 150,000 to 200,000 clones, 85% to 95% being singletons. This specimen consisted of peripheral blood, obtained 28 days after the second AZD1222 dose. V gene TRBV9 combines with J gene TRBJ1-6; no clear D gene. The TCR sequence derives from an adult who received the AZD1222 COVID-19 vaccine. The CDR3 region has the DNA TGTGCCAGCAGCTCTTCTTACATCCCTAATTCACCCCTCCACTTT. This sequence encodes CASSSSYIPNSPLHF.